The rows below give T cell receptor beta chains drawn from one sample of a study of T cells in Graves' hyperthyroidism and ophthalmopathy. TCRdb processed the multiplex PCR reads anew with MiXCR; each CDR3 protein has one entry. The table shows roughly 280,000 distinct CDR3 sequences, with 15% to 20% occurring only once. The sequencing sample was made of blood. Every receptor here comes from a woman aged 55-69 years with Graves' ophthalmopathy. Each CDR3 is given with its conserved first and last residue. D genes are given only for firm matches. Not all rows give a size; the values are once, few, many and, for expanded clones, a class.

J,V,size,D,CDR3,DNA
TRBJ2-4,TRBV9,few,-,CASSPNHTPAKNIQYF,TGTGCCAGCAGCCCCAACCACACCCCGGCCAAAAACATTCAGTACTTC
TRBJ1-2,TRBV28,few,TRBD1,CASSSLQGTISYTF,TGTGCCAGCAGTTCTTTACAGGGGACTATTAGCTACACCTTC
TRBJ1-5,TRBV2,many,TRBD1,CASRDPGQGLRQPQHF,TGTGCCAGCAGGGACCCGGGACAGGGACTACGGCAGCCCCAGCATTTT
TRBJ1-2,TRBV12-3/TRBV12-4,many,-,CASSSQWRGNYGYTF,TGTGCCAGCAGTTCCCAATGGAGAGGGAACTACGGCTACACCTTC
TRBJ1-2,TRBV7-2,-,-,CASSPSWNYGYTF,TGTGCCAGCAGCCCATCTTGGAACTATGGCTACACCTTC
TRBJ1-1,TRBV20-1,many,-,CSARVGGGVNTEAFF,TGCAGTGCTAGAGTCGGAGGCGGAGTCAACACTGAAGCTTTCTTT
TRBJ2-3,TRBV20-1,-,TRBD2,CSASPSPISGRANTDTQYF,TGCAGTGCTAGCCCTAGCCCAATCAGCGGGAGGGCTAATACAGATACGCAGTATTTT
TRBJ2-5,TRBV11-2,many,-,CASSMQTGSETQYF,TGTGCCAGCAGCATGCAGACAGGTTCGGAGACCCAGTACTTC
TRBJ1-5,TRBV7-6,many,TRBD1,CASSLGQGSQPQHF,TGTGCCAGCAGCCTCGGACAGGGTAGTCAGCCCCAGCATTTT
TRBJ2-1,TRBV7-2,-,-,CASVPAGYAFGQFF,TGTGCCAGCGTGCCCGCGGGATACGCATTCGGGCAGTTCTTC
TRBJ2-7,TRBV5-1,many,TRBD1,CASSSVTGAVEQYF,TGCGCCAGCAGCTCGGTGACAGGGGCGGTCGAGCAGTACTTC
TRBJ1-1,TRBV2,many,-,CASKDLRNTEAFF,TGTGCCAGCAAAGACCTCCGGAACACTGAAGCTTTCTTT
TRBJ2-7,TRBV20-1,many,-,CSATDRRTYLSEQYF,TGCAGTGCTACGGATCGCAGGACGTACCTGAGCGAGCAGTACTTC
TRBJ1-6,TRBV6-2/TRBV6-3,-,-,CASSSGQTIYNSPLHF,TGTGCCAGCAGTTCCGGACAGACGATCTATAATTCACCCCTCCACTTT
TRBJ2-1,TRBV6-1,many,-,CASRPRGQSYNEQFF,TGTGCCAGCAGACCCCGTGGACAGAGCTACAATGAGCAGTTCTTC
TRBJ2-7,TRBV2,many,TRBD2,CASSRTGRSGGYEQYF,TGTGCCAGCAGCCGTACCGGTAGGAGCGGGGGGTACGAGCAGTACTTC